This passage covers 15 T cell receptor beta chains from one sample sequenced in a study of blood T cells in healthy people across ages. A second PCR, run for about 6 to 11 cycles, used a sample-barcoded 5' primer plus a J-beta primer mix. MiXCR, applied by TCRdb to the 5' RACE reads, yields one record per CDR3 protein. Altogether about 1,400,000 distinct CDR3 sequences are present, around 42% being singletons, with the ten largest covering less than 8%. Sequenced sample: blood. Source of these receptors: a woman aged 18-29 years in good health.

For the CDR3, the DNA is TGTGCCATCAGTGGAGTAGCGAGGGAAGACACAGATACGCAGTATTTT. Its protein is CAISGVAREDTDTQYF. The chain couples TRBV10-3 to TRBJ2-3; a possible D gene is TRBD2 (5 bases). This CDR3 has 16 amino acids. V dropped 4 bases and J dropped 2 bases, with 16 bases sitting between them. Germline-derived CDR1 and CDR2 are ENHRY and SYGVKD.

This clonotype was seen only a few times. The gene calls are TRBV2 and TRBJ2-1; D gene ambiguous. Germline values: CDR1 SNHLY, CDR2 FYNNEI. The CDR3 is made up of 10 amino acids. V was shortened by 2 bases and J by 12 bases, with 5 bases between the two germline ends. The CDR3 spells CASSELGQFF. CDR3 nucleotides: TGTGCCAGCAGTGAATTGGGGCAGTTCTTC.

This chain links TRBV15 with TRBJ2-5, with 8 bases aligning to TRBD2. Germline V gene sequence: CDR1 LNHNV, CDR2 YYDKDF (reference sequence). The CDR3 consists of 14 residues. Germline trimming cut 0 bases from V and 11 bases from J; bases unmatched to any gene: 8. CDR3: CATSRDSGMREQYF. The CDR3, as DNA: TGTGCCACCAGCAGAGATAGCGGGATGCGTGAGCAGTACTTC. Supplemented by reference TRBV15 and TRBJ2-5, the full variable domain reads DAMVIQNPRYQVTQFGKPVTLSCSQTLNHNVMYWYQQKSSQAPKLLFHYYDKDFNNEADTPDNFQSRRPNTSFCFLDIRSPGLGDTAMYLCATSRDSGMREQYFGPGTRLLVL.

V gene TRBV7-3 combines with J gene TRBJ2-1; 13 nucleotides match TRBD2. CDR3 length: 15 residues. The V gene's germline CDR1 is SGHTA and CDR2 FQGTGA. The trim removed 3 bases at V and 7 bases at J, leaving 3 bases unmatched. The CDR3 is CASSLTSGGPNEQFF. In DNA form, the CDR3 reads TGTGCCAGCAGCTTGACTAGCGGGGGGCCTAATGAGCAGTTCTTC.

The CDR3 DNA reads TGTGCCAGCAGGGGACAGGGGCCCCACTACTACGAGCAGTACTTC. Encoded protein: CASRGQGPHYYEQYF. This sequence joins TRBV12-3 or TRBV12-4 and TRBJ2-7, with 10 nucleotides matching TRBD1. The CDR3 extends over 15 amino acids. The V segment lost 6 bases and the J segment 3 bases; nucleotides outside the gene matches: 8.

This clonotype has only a few counts. The V call is TRBV15, the J call TRBJ1-5; D remains ambiguous. Germline CDR1 LNHNV, CDR2 YYDKDF (reference sequence). The length of the CDR3 is 20 residues. V lost 9 bases to trimming and J lost 0 bases, with 30 bases between them. The CDR3 DNA follows: TGTGCCACAACCACAAATCGAGGCGGCAGGTTCACCTATAGCAATCAGCCCCAGCATTTT. Its protein is CATTTNRGGRFTYSNQPQHF.

This clonotype showed up just a few times. The rearrangement joins TRBV6-2 or TRBV6-3 to TRBJ1-5; D call uncertain. V was trimmed by 6 bases and J by 7 bases, leaving 10 bases between them. Germline assignment: CDR1 MNHEY and CDR2 SVGEGT. The CDR3 sequence is 12 residues long. The CDR3 reads CASSPNGQPQHF. CDR3 coding DNA: TGTGCCAGCAGCCCCAACGGCCAGCCCCAGCATTTT.

The chain carries TRBV7-9 and TRBJ1-1; D unclear. The CDR3 is 13 residues long. The germline V and J ends were trimmed by 5 bases and 1 base, with 8 bases remaining between them. CDR1 and CDR2 from the germline V gene are SEHNR and FQNEAQ (reference sequence). The CDR3 spells CASSTSPNTEAFF. The CDR3 DNA sequence: TGTGCCAGCAGCACAAGTCCGAACACTGAAGCTTTCTTT. Supplemented by reference TRBV7-9 and TRBJ1-1, the full variable domain reads DTGVSQNPRHKITKRGQNVTFRCDPISEHNRLYWYRQTLGQGPEFLTYFQNEAQLEKSRLLSDRFSAERPKGSFSTLEIQRTEQGDSAMYLCASSTSPNTEAFFGQGTRLTVV.

The rearrangement joins TRBV20-1 to TRBJ2-3, with 9 nucleotides matching TRBD2. CDR1 and CDR2 (germline): DFQATT, SNEGSKA (reference sequence). The CDR3 length is 17 residues. After removal of 0 bases from V and 1 base from J, the junction contained 8 bases not matched to a gene. The CDR3 here is CSARDRLAVSRTDTQYF. The CDR3 nucleotides read TGCAGTGCTAGAGATAGACTAGCGGTATCTCGCACAGATACGCAGTATTTT.

This clonotype has a handful of counts. This chain links TRBV4-2 with TRBJ2-7, with 11 bases aligning to TRBD2. V was pared by 0 bases and J by 3 bases, with 16 bases of the junction left unmatched. This CDR3 comprises 20 residues. Germline V gene lookup returns CDR1 LGHNA and CDR2 YNFKEQ. Here the CDR3 DNA reads TGTGCCAGCAGCCAAGATTTCGGACCTAGCGGGGGGACGGTATACTACGAGCAGTACTTC. Its protein is CASSQDFGPSGGTVYYEQYF.

The V gene is TRBV10-3, the J gene TRBJ2-7; 10 bases align to TRBD1. Germline V gene data show CDR1 as ENHRY and CDR2 as SYGVKD. J gave up 5 bases and V 7 bases, and 8 bases lay outside the gene matches. There are 14 residues in the CDR3. CDR3 in amino acids: CAINQPGQGNEQYF. The CDR3 nucleotides read TGTGCCATCAATCAACCGGGACAGGGGAACGAGCAGTACTTC.

This clonotype has a handful of counts. V gene TRBV25-1 combines with J gene TRBJ2-2; 13 bases are shared with TRBD2. Looked up from germline, CDR1 is MGHDK and CDR2 is SYGVNS. With 1 base clipped from V and 8 bases from J, the junction kept 10 bases outside the gene matches. The CDR3 is made up of 18 amino acids. In DNA form, the CDR3 reads TGTGCCAGCAGTGAATTGACTAGCGGGAGGTATCGAGAAGGGGAGCTGTTTTTT. It is translated as CASSELTSGRYREGELFF.

This clonotype was counted only a few times. V and J are TRBV6-5 and TRBJ1-2, with TRBD1 matching over 7 bases. The V and J ends lost 4 bases and 13 bases, in that order; junction bases with no gene match: 6. The CDR3 consists of 11 residues. Germline V gene sequence: CDR1 MNHEY, CDR2 SVGAGI. The CDR3 is CASSSTGVSTF. In DNA form, the CDR3 reads TGTGCCAGCAGTTCTACAGGGGTCAGCACCTTC.

The genes are TRBV3-1 and TRBJ2-1; no clear D gene. The CDR3 is 14 amino acids. Trimming removed 0 bases from V and 4 bases from J, with 7 bases in between. CDR1 is LGHDT and CDR2 is YNNKEL in the germline V gene (reference sequence). CDR3 sequence (DNA): TGTGCCAGCAGCCAAGATAACTTGTACAATGAGCAGTTCTTC. Its translation: CASSQDNLYNEQFF.

V and J are TRBV5-1 and TRBJ2-1; 10 positions agree with TRBD1. V gave up 1 base and J gave up 7 bases; unmatched junction bases: 11. The CDR3 totals 17 residues. CDR1 is SGHRS, CDR2 YFSETQ, per germline. The CDR3 sequence: CASSLLWDRGGVNEQFF. CDR3 bases: TGCGCCAGCAGCTTGCTCTGGGACAGGGGAGGCGTTAATGAGCAGTTCTTC.